This TCR beta chain was sequenced during a study of T-cell reconstitution after alpha-beta-depleted transplantation in children. General study findings and limits: Most T-cell counts and diversity one year after the transplant came from T cells that were newly produced. Roughly two months post-transplant, alpha-beta T cells reportedly originated from several hundred graft clones that had expanded.

The ends were cut back, 0 bases at V and 9 bases at J, with 12 bases in the middle. There are 15 residues in the CDR3. From germline, CDR1 is LGHNA and CDR2 YSLEER. There are many counts of this clonotype. Its cognate antigen is unknown. A library of TCRbeta sequences, prepared with unique molecular identifiers, was generated. TCRdb passed the PCR reads through MiXCR, listing each CDR3 protein once. Of 70,000 to 95,000 distinct CDR3 sequences listed, 15% to 19% are singletons. The chain uses TRBV4-3 and TRBJ1-6; weak D call: TRBD1 (5 bases). The sample here was PBMCs, mostly from graft donor cells, taken 180 days after TCRalphabeta/CD19-depleted stem cell transplant. The TCR sequence derives from a male patient between 2 and 10 years old who had a stem cell transplant for acute lymphoblastic leukemia, so the T cells may come from the graft donor. CDR3 nucleotides: TGCGCCAGCAGCCAAGAGCTGGGAGGGACTTCACCCCTCCACTTT. This gives the protein CASSQELGGTSPLHF.